This T cell receptor beta chain came from a study of blood T cell repertoires in COVID-19. Study context: Both acute and convalescent COVID-19 samples were obtained from the United States, Italy and Spain.

The method was immunoSEQ multiplex PCR; TCRdb's version includes in-frame clones alone and lacks a portion of them. The table has roughly 200,000 clones, about 87% seen once. Germline-derived CDR1 and CDR2 are LNHDA and SQIVND (reference sequence). Between the trimmed V and J ends, which lost 3 bases and 2 bases, there was a span of 17 bases. The CDR3 is made up of 16 amino acids. The TCR originated in a woman in her 30s with acute or convalescent COVID-19. The V and J genes are TRBV19 and TRBJ2-7; D gene ambiguous. The sample comprised peripheral blood. The CDR3 spells CASSMRSWSRPYEQYF. The CDR3 DNA sequence: TGTGCCAGTAGTATGAGGTCCTGGAGTAGACCCTACGAGCAGTACTTC.